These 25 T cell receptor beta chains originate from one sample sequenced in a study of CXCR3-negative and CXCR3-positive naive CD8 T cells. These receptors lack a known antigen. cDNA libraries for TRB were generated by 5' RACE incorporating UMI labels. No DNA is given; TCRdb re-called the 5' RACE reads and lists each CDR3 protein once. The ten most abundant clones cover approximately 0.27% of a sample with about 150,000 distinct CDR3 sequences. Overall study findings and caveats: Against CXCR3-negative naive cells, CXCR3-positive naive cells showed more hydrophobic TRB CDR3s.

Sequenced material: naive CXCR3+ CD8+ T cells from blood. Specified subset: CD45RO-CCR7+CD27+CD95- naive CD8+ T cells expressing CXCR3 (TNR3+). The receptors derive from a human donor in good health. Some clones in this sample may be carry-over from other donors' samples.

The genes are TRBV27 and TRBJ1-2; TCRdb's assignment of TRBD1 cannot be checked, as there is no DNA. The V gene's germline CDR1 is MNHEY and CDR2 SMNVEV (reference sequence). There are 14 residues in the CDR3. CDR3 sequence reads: CASSSIGTGYGYTF.

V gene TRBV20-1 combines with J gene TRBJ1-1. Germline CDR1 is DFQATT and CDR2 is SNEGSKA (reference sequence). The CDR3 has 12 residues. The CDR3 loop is CRSAEWDTEAFF.

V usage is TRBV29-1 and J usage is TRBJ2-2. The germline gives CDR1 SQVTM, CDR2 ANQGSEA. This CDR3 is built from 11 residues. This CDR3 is CSVTYTGELFF.

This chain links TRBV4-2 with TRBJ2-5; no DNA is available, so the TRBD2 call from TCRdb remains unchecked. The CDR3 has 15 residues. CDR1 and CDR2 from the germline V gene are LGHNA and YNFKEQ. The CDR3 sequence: CASSQDGGPQATQYF.

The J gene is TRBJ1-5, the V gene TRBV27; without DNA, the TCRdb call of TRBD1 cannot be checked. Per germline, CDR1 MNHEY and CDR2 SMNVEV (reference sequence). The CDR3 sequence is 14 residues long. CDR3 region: CASSLGGSDQPQHF.

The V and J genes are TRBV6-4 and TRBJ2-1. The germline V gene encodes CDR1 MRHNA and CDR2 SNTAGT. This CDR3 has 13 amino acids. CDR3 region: CASIRTRYNEQFF.

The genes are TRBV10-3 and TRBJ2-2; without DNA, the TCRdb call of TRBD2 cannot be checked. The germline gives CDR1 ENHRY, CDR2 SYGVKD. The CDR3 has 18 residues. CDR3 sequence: CAIPSKAGKGPNTGELFF.

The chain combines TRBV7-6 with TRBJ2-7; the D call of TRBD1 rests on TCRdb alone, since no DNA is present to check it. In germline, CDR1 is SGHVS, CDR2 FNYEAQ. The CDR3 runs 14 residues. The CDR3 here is CASSSTTGDYEQYF.

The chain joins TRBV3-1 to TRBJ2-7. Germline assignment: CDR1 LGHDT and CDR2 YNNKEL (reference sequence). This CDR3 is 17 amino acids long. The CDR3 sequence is CASSHVQKGAGLYEQYF.

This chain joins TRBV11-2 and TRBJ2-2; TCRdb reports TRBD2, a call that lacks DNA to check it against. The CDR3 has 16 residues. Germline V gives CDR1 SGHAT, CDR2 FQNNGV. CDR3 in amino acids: CASSQTSGSFTGELFF.

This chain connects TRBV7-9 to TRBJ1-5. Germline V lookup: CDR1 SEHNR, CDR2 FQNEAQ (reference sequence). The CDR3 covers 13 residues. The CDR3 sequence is CASSLDVNQPQHF.

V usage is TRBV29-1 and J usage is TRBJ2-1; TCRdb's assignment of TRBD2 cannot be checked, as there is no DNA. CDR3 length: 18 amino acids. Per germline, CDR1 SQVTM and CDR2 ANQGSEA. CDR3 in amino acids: CSVEGQGSGASRYNEQFF.

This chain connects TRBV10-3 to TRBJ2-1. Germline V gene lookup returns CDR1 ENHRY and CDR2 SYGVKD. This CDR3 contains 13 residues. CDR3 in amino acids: CAISESLVNEQFF.

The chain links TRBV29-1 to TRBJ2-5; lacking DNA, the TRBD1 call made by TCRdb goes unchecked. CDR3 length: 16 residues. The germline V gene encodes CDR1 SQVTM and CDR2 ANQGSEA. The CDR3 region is CSVGAGQGALGETQYF.

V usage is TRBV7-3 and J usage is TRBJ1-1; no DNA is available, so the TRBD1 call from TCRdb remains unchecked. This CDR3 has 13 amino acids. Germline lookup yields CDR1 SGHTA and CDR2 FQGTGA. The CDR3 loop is CASSVTGGAEAFF.

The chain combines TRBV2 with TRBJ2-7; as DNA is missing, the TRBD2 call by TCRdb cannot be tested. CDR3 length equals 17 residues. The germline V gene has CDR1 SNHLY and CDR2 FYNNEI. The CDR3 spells CASSEGSSRTTIYEQYF.

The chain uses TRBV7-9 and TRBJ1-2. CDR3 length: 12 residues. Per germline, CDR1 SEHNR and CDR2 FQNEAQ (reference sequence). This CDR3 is CASSLGTYGYTF.

The chain's CDR3 is CASSPRDRGNEQFF. The J gene is TRBJ2-1, the V gene TRBV3-1; TCRdb outputs TRBD1, but without DNA this stays unchecked. Germline V CDR1 and CDR2: LGHDT, YNNKEL (reference sequence). The CDR3 covers 14 residues.

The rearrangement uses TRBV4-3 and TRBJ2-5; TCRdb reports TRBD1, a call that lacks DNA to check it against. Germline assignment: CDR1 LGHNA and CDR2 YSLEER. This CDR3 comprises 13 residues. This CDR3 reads CASSQVTGETQYF.

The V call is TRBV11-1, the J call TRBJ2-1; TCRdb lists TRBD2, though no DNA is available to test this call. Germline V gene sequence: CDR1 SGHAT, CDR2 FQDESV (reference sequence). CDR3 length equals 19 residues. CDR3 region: CASSPSPRLAGSLYNEQFF. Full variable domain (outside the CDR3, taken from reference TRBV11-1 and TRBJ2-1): EAEVAQSPRYKITEKSQAVAFWCDPISGHATLYWYRQILGQGPELLVQFQDESVVDDSQLPKDRFSAERLKGVDSTLKIQPAELGDSAMYLCASSPSPRLAGSLYNEQFFGPGTRLTVL.

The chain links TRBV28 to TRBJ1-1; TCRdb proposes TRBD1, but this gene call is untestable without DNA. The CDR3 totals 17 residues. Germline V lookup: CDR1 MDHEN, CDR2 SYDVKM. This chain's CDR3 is CASSPPSRQNPNTEAFF.

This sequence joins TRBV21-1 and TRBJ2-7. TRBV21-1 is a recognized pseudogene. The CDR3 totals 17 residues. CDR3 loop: CASSSPEKAGVSYEQYF.

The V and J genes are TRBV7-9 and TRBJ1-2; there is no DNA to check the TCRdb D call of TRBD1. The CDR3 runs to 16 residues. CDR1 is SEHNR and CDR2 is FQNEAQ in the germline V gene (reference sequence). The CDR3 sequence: CASSSISDRDYGGYTF. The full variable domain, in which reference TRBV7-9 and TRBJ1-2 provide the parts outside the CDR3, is DTGVSQNPRHKITKRGQNVTFRCDPISEHNRLYWYRQTLGQGPEFLTYFQNEAQLEKSRLLSDRFSAERPKGSFSTLEIQRTEQGDSAMYLCASSSISDRDYGGYTFGSGTRLTVV.

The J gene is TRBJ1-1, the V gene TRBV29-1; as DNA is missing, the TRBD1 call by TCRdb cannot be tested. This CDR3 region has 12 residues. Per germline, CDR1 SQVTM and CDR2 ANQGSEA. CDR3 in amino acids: CSVQGVEPEAFF.

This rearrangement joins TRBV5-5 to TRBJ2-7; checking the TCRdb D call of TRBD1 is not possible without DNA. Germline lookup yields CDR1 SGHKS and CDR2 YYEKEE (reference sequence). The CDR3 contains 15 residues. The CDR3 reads CASSITGGLSYEQYF.